This is a list of T cell receptor beta chains from one sample in a study of blood T cells in healthy people across ages. TCRdb recomputed calls from the 5' RACE reads with MiXCR, one row per CDR3 protein. Among under 700,000 distinct CDR3 sequences listed, approximately 25% were seen once. The same sample was also used in a study of T cells of mothers and their children.

Sequencing was carried out using blood. These receptors were obtained from a boy aged 5-17 years in good health. Each CDR3 is given with its conserved first and last residue. A D gene is named only where the DNA matches it firmly. Clone sizes are given selectively: once, few, many, or a class where the clone is expanded.

CAWDAISGGAQEQFF	TGTGCCTGGGATGCCATTAGCGGGGGGGCACAAGAGCAGTTCTTC	few	TRBD2	TRBV30	TRBJ2-1
CASSLMGGMGVLYEQYF	TGTGCCAGCAGCTTAATGGGGGGGATGGGGGTCCTCTACGAGCAGTACTTC	-	TRBD2	TRBV11-3	TRBJ2-7
CASSYPGQGNEQFF	TGTGCCAGCAGTTACCCCGGGCAGGGAAATGAGCAGTTCTTC	once	-	TRBV6-6	TRBJ2-1
CASLDRGFSGNTIYF	TGTGCCAGCCTAGACAGGGGATTCTCTGGAAACACCATATATTTT	-	TRBD1	TRBV28	TRBJ1-3
CATSSGGLYNEQFF	TGTGCCACCTCTAGCGGAGGCCTCTACAATGAGCAGTTCTTC	once	TRBD2	TRBV28	TRBJ2-1
CASSRDTGGDSSPLHF	TGCGCCAGCAGCCGAGACACAGGGGGCGATAGCTCACCCCTCCACTTT	-	TRBD1	TRBV4-3	TRBJ1-6
CASSFVRAGRAGYTF	TGTGCCAGCAGTTTTGTCCGAGCAGGGAGGGCTGGCTACACCTTC	-	-	TRBV28	TRBJ1-2
CASSASRLAGTYEQYF	TGTGCCAGCAGCGCCTCGCGACTAGCGGGAACCTACGAGCAGTACTTC	-	TRBD2	TRBV9	TRBJ2-7
CASSLAHEKLFF	TGTGCCAGCAGTTTAGCGCATGAAAAACTGTTTTTT	-	-	TRBV12-3/TRBV12-4	TRBJ1-4
CSARDPQVVNEQFF	TGCAGTGCTAGAGATCCACAGGTGGTCAATGAGCAGTTCTTC	few	-	TRBV20-1	TRBJ2-1
CSAKPGVETQYF	TGCAGTGCTAAGCCAGGGGTGGAGACCCAGTACTTC	few	-	TRBV20-1	TRBJ2-5
CASSQDPQLAGGSFNEQFF	TGTGCCAGCAGCCAAGATCCCCAACTAGCGGGAGGCTCGTTCAATGAGCAGTTCTTC	-	TRBD2	TRBV14	TRBJ2-1
CSVVTGLLEQYF	TGCAGCGTCGTGACAGGGCTGCTCGAGCAGTACTTC	few	TRBD1	TRBV29-1	TRBJ2-7
CASNPHRESGSITGELFF	TGTGCCAGCAACCCTCACCGTGAAAGCGGGAGTATTACCGGGGAGCTGTTTTTT	-	TRBD2	TRBV6-1	TRBJ2-2
CASSPWGSGANVLTF	TGTGCCAGCAGCCCCTGGGGCTCTGGGGCCAACGTCCTGACTTTC	few	-	TRBV11-1	TRBJ2-6
CASSLRGLWSEQYF	TGTGCCAGCAGTTTAAGGGGGCTCTGGAGCGAGCAGTACTTC	-	TRBD1	TRBV12-3/TRBV12-4	TRBJ2-7
CASSVPTSGFSYEQYF	TGTGCCAGCAGCGTACCGACTAGCGGGTTCTCCTACGAGCAGTACTTC	-	TRBD2	TRBV9	TRBJ2-7
CASSYYGEAFF	TGTGCCAGCAGTTACTACGGTGAAGCTTTCTTT	-	-	TRBV6-5	TRBJ1-1
CASISGTTPSEQYF	TGTGCCAGCATCTCAGGGACTACCCCCTCCGAGCAGTACTTC	-	TRBD2	TRBV28	TRBJ2-7
CASSYESTGRSYEQYF	TGTGCCAGCAGTTACGAATCGACAGGCCGCTCCTACGAGCAGTACTTC	many	-	TRBV6-5	TRBJ2-7
CASSFFRDRGAPLHF	TGTGCCAGCAGCTTTTTCCGGGACAGGGGGGCTCCCCTCCACTTT	-	TRBD1	TRBV7-8	TRBJ1-6
CASSLTSGRALRNEQFF	TGTGCCAGCAGTTTGACTAGCGGGAGGGCCTTACGCAATGAGCAGTTCTTC	-	TRBD2	TRBV27	TRBJ2-1
CASRILTSGIGYNEQFF	TGTGCCAGCAGGATTTTGACTAGCGGGATCGGGTACAATGAGCAGTTCTTC	few	TRBD2	TRBV27	TRBJ2-1
CASSPARVRYTF	TGTGCCAGCAGCCCCGCCCGGGTTCGCTACACCTTC	few	-	TRBV7-9	TRBJ1-2